This T cell receptor beta chain was sequenced for a study of cytomegalovirus exposure and HLA in healthy donors. Study-wide background: The use of the same platform for the 120 or so validation repertoires and the roughly 680 first-cohort repertoires was reported by a later analysis.

Clones were sequenced by immunoSEQ multiplex PCR, and TCRdb holds only the in-frame ones, with some missing. The sample contains 250,000 or so clones, roughly 87% of which appear only once. General study findings and limits: The authors listed around 150 TCR beta chains as cytomegalovirus-associated. In the 120 or so validation repertoires, just under 95% of cluster scores exceeded 0, per a later analysis. Published work reported that the classifier diagnosed cytomegalovirus status with high specificity and sensitivity.

This clone was observed a few times. Its specificity is unknown. Unmatched junction bases numbered 3, after V lost 7 bases and J lost 4 bases. The CDR3 loop spans 13 amino acids. Germline V gene sequence: CDR1 WSHSY, CDR2 SAAADI. This clonotype was sampled from a man aged 18 to 30 in good health and CMV-seropositive. The material sequenced was PBMCs. This chain links TRBV10-2 with TRBJ1-3; TRBD1 matches at 8 bases. The CDR3 DNA follows: TGCGCCAGCACCTGGGACAGGGGAAACACCATATATTTT. Translated, it gives CASTWDRGNTIYF.